The 13 T cell receptor beta chains presented below share a single source sample, sequenced in a study of CD8 T cells in ankylosing spondylitis. Via MiXCR, TCRdb re-called the 5' RACE reads, giving one row per CDR3 protein. Of some 800,000 distinct CDR3 sequences in the sample, about 10% were seen once. Broader study findings: One TCR beta motif, made up of roughly eight highly homologous variants, appeared characteristic of ankylosing spondylitis blood.

These receptors are not linked to any known antigen. The specimen was blood, either unsorted or a sorted T cell fraction (not recorded which). Every receptor here comes from a male donor with ankylosing spondylitis.

The chain recombines TRBV4-2 with TRBJ2-2; 10 bases match TRBD2. V lost 4 bases, J lost 0 bases, and 5 bases stayed unmatched. The length of the CDR3 is 17 residues. Germline V CDR1 and CDR2: LGHNA, YNFKEQ. For the CDR3, the DNA is TGTGCCAGCAGCCCATGGACTAGCGGAGCGAACACCGGGGAGCTGTTTTTT. It encodes CASSPWTSGANTGELFF.

This clonotype appeared a few times. The rearrangement links TRBV19 to TRBJ2-3; D possibly uses TRBD1 or TRBD2 (6 bases each). CDR3 size: 15 residues. Germline-derived CDR1 and CDR2 are LNHDA and SQIVND (reference sequence). Trimming pared 6 bases from V and 2 bases from J, leaving 15 bases between. The CDR3 region is CASRKGGRTTDTQYF. The CDR3 nucleotides are TGTGCCAGTAGGAAGGGGGGCAGGACCACAGATACGCAGTATTTT.

The J gene is TRBJ2-3, the V gene TRBV7-9; 7 nucleotides line up with TRBD2. Trimming at V came to 5 bases and at J to 5 bases, leaving 16 bases not matched to a gene. Germline CDR1 and CDR2: SEHNR and FQNEAQ (reference sequence). CDR3 length equals 17 residues. The CDR3 bases are TGTGCCAGCAGCCCAGAGACGGGGAGGGCCGGGGGAGATACGCAGTATTTT. It translates to CASSPETGRAGGDTQYF. The full variable domain, completed using reference TRBV7-9 and TRBJ2-3, is DTGVSQNPRHKITKRGQNVTFRCDPISEHNRLYWYRQTLGQGPEFLTYFQNEAQLEKSRLLSDRFSAERPKGSFSTLEIQRTEQGDSAMYLCASSPETGRAGGDTQYFGPGTRLTVL.

Only a few counts were recorded for this clonotype. The CDR3, as DNA: TGTGCCAGCAGCCCCGATTCGGCTCCCTCGGGGACAGATACGCAGTATTTT. This gives the protein CASSPDSAPSGTDTQYF. The V and J genes are TRBV7-2 and TRBJ2-3, with D possibly TRBD2 on 5 matching bases. V was shortened by 5 bases and J by 3 bases, with 21 bases between the two germline ends. The CDR3 is made up of 17 amino acids. Per the germline V gene, CDR1 is SGHTA and CDR2 is FQGNSA.

The V call is TRBV7-3, the J call TRBJ1-5; 7 bases agree with TRBD1. Looked up from germline, CDR1 is SGHTA and CDR2 is FQGTGA. The CDR3 is 16 residues long. Germline trimming cut 2 bases from V and 0 bases from J; bases unmatched to any gene: 4. DNA of the CDR3: TGTGCCAGCAGCTTAGACAGGGACTATAGCAATCAGCCCCAGCATTTT. Amino acid sequence: CASSLDRDYSNQPQHF.

This sequence joins TRBV28 and TRBJ1-1, with D perhaps TRBD1 (6 bases). The germline CDR1 and CDR2 sequences are MDHEN and SYDVKM. The V end was cut by 7 bases, the J end by 9 bases, with 15 bases between. The CDR3 has 12 amino acids. The CDR3 sequence: CASTLAGVQAFF. The CDR3 coding sequence is TGTGCCAGCACCCTAGCAGGGGTGCAAGCTTTCTTT. Combining the CDR3 with reference TRBV28 and TRBJ1-1 gives the whole variable domain DVKVTQSSRYLVKRTGEKVFLECVQDMDHENMFWYRQDPGLGLRLIYFSYDVKMKEKGDIPEGYSVSREKKERFSLILESASTNQTSMYLCASTLAGVQAFFGQGTRLTVV.

The V and J genes are TRBV6-4 and TRBJ2-1; 11 bases are shared with TRBD2. Germline CDR1 MRHNA, CDR2 SNTAGT. With 4 bases clipped from V and 9 bases from J, the junction kept 2 bases outside the gene matches. This CDR3 region has 13 residues. This chain's CDR3 is CASSASGGLEQFF. The CDR3 coding sequence is TGTGCCAGCAGTGCTAGCGGGGGGCTTGAGCAGTTCTTC.

In DNA form, the CDR3 reads TGCAGTGCTAGAGGGTCATACACCGGGGAGCTGTTTTTT. Its translation: CSARGSYTGELFF. The chain carries TRBV20-1 and TRBJ2-2, with unresolved D. The CDR3 has 13 amino acids. Between the trimmed V and J ends, which lost 1 base and 3 bases, there was a span of 6 bases. Germline V lookup: CDR1 DFQATT, CDR2 SNEGSKA (reference sequence).

The table lists this clonotype with a few counts. V is TRBV5-5 and J is TRBJ2-7, with a tentative D call TRBD2 (5 bases). CDR3 length equals 15 residues. Trimming took 2 bases from V and 2 from J, leaving 14 bases between them. Germline assignment: CDR1 SGHKS and CDR2 YYEKEE (reference sequence). Written as DNA, the CDR3 is TGTGCCAGCAGCTTTTTCATCGCCGGGGCCTACGAGCAGTACTTC. It specifies CASSFFIAGAYEQYF.

This clonotype was seen only a few times. V usage is TRBV5-1 and J usage is TRBJ1-1, with D possibly being TRBD1 (6 bases). Germline V gene lookup returns CDR1 SGHRS and CDR2 YFSETQ. The CDR3 spans 15 residues. Trimming took off 3 bases at V and 1 base at J, with 13 bases between the two ends. The CDR3: CASSSLGTSNTEAFF. For the CDR3, the DNA is TGCGCCAGCAGCTCCTTAGGGACATCGAACACTGAAGCTTTCTTT.

This clonotype was detected only once. V gene TRBV20-1 combines with J gene TRBJ2-7; D not certain. The CDR3 runs 17 residues. Trimming pared 6 bases from V and 2 bases from J, leaving 26 bases between. Germline lookup yields CDR1 DFQATT and CDR2 SNEGSKA (reference sequence). The CDR3 is CSAMTTHTGLVPYEQYF. CDR3 DNA sequence: TGCAGTGCCATGACAACACACACTGGGCTAGTCCCCTACGAGCAGTACTTC.

This clonotype showed up just a few times. The CDR3 loop reads CASSFGTHDTGELFF. In DNA form, the CDR3 reads TGCGCCAGCAGCTTCGGGACTCACGACACCGGGGAGCTGTTTTTT. J is TRBJ2-2 and V is TRBV5-1; a weak D match, TRBD2 (6 bases). CDR1 and CDR2 from the germline V gene are SGHRS and YFSETQ. V gave up 2 bases and J gave up 3 bases, with 11 bases separating them. This CDR3 region has 15 residues.

This clonotype showed up many times. The chain combines TRBV5-8 with TRBJ1-2; D possibly corresponds to TRBD1 (5 bases). The CDR3 sequence is 14 residues long. In germline, CDR1 is SGHTS, CDR2 YDEGEE. The V end lost 4 bases, the J end lost 8 bases, and 18 bases lay between the germline ends. The CDR3 DNA reads TGTGCCAGCAGCCAACCGGGGCATCGGGTCGGCTACACCTTC. Its translation is CASSQPGHRVGYTF.